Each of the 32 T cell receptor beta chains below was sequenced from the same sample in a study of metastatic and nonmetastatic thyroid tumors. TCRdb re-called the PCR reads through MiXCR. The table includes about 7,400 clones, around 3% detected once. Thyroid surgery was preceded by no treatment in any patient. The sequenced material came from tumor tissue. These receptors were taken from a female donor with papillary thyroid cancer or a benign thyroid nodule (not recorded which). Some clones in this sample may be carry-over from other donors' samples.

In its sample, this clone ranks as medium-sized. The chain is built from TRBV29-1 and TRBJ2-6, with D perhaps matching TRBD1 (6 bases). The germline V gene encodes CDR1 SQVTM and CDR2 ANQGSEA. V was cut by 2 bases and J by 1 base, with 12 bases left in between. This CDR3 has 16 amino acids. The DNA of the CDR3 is TGCAGCGTTGAACTTCCACAGGGTTCTGGGGCCAACGTCCTGACTTTC. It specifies CSVELPQGSGANVLTF. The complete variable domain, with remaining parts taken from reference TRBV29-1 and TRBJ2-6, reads SAVISQKPSRDICQRGTSLTIQCQVDSQVTMMFWYRQQPGQSLTLIATANQGSEATYESGFVIDKFPISRPNLTFSTLTVSNMSPEDSSIYLCSVELPQGSGANVLTFGAGSRLTVL.

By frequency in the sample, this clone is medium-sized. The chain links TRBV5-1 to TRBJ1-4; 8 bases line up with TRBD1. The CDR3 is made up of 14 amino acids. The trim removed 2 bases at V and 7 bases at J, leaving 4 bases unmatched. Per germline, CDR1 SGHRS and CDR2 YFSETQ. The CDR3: CASSFGQGSEKLFF. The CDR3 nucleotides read TGCGCCAGCAGCTTCGGACAGGGTAGTGAAAAACTGTTTTTT. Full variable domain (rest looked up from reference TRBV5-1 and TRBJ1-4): KAGVTQTPRYLIKTRGQQVTLSCSPISGHRSVSWYQQTPGQGLQFLFEYFSETQRNKGNFPGRFSGRQFSNSRSEMNVSTLELGDSALYLCASSFGQGSEKLFFGSGTQLSVL.

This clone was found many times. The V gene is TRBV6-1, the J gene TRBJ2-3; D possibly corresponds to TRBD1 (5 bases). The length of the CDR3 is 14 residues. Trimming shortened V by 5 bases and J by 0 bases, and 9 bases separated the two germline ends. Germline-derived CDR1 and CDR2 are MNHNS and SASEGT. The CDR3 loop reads CASSWGQSTDTQYF. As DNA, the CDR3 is TGTGCCAGCAGTTGGGGCCAAAGCACAGATACGCAGTATTTT.

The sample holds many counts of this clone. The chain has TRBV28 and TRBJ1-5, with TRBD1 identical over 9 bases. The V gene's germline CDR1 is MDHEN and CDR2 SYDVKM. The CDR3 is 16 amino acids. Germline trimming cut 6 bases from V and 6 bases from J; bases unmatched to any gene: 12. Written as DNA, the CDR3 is TGTGCCAGCAGGTTCCTACCCGGGACAGGGTTTCAGCCCCAGCATTTT. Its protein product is CASRFLPGTGFQPQHF.

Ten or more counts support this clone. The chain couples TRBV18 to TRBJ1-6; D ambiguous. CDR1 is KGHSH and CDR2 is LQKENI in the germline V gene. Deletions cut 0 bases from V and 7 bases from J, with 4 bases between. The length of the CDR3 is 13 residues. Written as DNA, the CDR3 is TGTGCCAGCTCACCACCGTTGAATTCACCCCTCCACTTT. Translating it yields CASSPPLNSPLHF.

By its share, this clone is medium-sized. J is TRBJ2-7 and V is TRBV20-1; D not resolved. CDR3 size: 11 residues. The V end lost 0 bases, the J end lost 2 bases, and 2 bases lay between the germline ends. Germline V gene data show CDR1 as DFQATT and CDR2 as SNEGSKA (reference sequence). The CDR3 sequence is CSARDPYEQYF. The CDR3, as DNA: TGCAGTGCTAGAGACCCCTACGAGCAGTACTTC.

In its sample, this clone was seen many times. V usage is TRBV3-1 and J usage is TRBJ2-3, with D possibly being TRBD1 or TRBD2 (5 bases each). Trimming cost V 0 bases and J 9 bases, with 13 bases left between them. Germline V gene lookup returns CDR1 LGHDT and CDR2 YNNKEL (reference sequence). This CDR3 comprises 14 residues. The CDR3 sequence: CASSQDSRRGTQYF. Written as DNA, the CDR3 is TGTGCCAGCAGCCAAGATTCTCGACGGGGCACGCAGTATTTT.

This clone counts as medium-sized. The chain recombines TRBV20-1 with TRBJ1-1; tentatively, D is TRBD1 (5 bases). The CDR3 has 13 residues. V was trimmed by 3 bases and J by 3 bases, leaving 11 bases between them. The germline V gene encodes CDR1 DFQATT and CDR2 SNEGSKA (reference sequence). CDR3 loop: CSARRGFDTEAFF. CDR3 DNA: TGCAGTGCTAGGAGGGGCTTCGACACTGAAGCTTTCTTT.

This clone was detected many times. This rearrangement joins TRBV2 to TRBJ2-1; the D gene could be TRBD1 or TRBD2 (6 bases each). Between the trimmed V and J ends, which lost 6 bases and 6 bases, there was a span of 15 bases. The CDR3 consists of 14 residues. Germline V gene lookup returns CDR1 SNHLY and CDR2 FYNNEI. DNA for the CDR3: TGTGCCAGCAGCCGAGCGGAGGGGGGCAATGAGCAGTTCTTC. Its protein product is CASSRAEGGNEQFF.

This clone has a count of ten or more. The CDR3 here is CASSLEIRDIDQPQHF. The CDR3 DNA follows: TGTGCCAGCAGCTTGGAGATCCGGGACATCGATCAGCCCCAGCATTTT. The gene calls are TRBV5-5 and TRBJ1-5, with D perhaps TRBD1 (6 bases). The CDR3 spans 16 residues. The V end was cut by 0 bases, the J end by 5 bases, with 15 bases between. The germline V gene encodes CDR1 SGHKS and CDR2 YYEKEE (reference sequence).

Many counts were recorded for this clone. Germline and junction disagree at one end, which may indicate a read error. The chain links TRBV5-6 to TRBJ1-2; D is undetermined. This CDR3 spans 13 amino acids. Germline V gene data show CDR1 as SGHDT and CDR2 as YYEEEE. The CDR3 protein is CASSLGINYGCTF. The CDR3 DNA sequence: TGTGCCAGCAGCTTGGGAATAAACTATGGCTGCACCTTC.

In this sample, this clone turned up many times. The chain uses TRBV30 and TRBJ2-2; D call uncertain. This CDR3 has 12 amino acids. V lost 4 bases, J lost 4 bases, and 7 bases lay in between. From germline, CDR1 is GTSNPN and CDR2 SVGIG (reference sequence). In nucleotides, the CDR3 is TGTGCCTGGAACAGTTTCACCGGGGAGCTGTTTTTT. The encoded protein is CAWNSFTGELFF. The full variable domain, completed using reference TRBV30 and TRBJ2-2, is SQTIHQWPATLVQPVGSPLSLECTVEGTSNPNLYWYRQAAGRGLQLLFYSVGIGQISSEVPQNLSASRPQDRQFILSSKKLLLSDSGFYLCAWNSFTGELFFGEGSRLTVL.

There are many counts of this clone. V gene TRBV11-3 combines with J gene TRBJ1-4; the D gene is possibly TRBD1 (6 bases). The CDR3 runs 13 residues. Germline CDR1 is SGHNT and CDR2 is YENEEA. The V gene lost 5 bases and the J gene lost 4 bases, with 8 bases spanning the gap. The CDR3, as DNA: TGTGCCAGCAGCGGGGACATTAATGAAAAACTGTTTTTT. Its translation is CASSGDINEKLFF.

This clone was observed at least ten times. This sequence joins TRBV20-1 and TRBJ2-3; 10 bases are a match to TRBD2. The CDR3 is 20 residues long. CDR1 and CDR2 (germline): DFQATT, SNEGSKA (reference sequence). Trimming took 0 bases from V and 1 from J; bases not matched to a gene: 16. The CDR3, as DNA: TGCAGTGCTAGAGATTTACGGCTAGCGGGAGATGGGCGGGGCACAGATACGCAGTATTTT. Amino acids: CSARDLRLAGDGRGTDTQYF.

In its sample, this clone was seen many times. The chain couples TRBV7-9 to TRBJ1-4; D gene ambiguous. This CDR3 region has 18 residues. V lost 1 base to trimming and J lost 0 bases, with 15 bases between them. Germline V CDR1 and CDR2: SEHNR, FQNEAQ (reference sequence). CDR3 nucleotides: TGTGCCAGCAGCTTAGGCGTCGGAAACGCCGCAACTAATGAAAAACTGTTTTTT. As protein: CASSLGVGNAATNEKLFF.

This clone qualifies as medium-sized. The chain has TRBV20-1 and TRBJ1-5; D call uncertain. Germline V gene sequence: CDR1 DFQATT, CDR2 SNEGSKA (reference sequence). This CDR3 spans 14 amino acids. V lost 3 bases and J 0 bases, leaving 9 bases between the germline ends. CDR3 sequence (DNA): TGCAGTGCTAGTCTGCCTTATAGCAATCAGCCCCAGCATTTT. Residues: CSASLPYSNQPQHF.

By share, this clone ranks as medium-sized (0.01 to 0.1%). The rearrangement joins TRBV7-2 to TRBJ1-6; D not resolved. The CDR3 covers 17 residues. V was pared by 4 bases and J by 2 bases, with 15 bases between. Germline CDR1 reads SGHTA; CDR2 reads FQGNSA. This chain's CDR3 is CASSSPHSRAYNSPLHF. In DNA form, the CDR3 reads TGTGCCAGCAGCTCCCCACATTCTAGGGCCTATAATTCACCCCTCCACTTT.

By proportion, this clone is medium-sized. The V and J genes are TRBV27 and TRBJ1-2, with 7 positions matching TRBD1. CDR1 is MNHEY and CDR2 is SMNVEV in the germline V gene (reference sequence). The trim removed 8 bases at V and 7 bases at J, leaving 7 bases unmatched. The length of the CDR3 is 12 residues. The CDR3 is CASSGGARGYTF. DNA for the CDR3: TGTGCCAGCTCAGGGGGGGCGCGTGGCTACACCTTC.

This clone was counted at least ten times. The CDR3 reads CASSEWRTIYNEQFF. The CDR3 DNA follows: TGTGCCAGCAGTGAATGGCGCACCATCTACAATGAGCAGTTCTTC. The genes are TRBV6-1 and TRBJ2-1; D is ambiguous. The CDR3 covers 15 residues. Trimming removed 2 bases at V and 3 bases at J, with 11 bases between. CDR1 MNHNS and CDR2 SASEGT come from the germline V gene.

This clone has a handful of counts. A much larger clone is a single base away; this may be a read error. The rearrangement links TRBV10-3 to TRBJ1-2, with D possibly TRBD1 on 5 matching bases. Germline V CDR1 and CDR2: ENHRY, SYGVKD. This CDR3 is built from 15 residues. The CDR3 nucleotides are TGTGCCGTCAGTGGGGGGACGGAGGGAAACTATGGCTACACCTTC. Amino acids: CAVSGGTEGNYGYTF.

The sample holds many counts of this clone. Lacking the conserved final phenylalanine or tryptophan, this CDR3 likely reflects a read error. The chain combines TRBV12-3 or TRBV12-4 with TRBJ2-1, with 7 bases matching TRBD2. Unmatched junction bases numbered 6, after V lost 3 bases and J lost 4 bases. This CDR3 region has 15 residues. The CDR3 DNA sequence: TGTGCCAGCAGTTTTTCTAGCGGAGGGTACAATGAGCAGTTCGTC. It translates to CASSFSSGGYNEQFV.

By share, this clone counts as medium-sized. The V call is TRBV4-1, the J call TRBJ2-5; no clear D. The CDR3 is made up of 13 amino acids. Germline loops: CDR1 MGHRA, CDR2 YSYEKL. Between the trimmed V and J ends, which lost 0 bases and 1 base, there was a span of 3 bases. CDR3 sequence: CASSQDSQETQYF. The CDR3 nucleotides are TGCGCCAGCAGCCAAGATTCCCAAGAGACCCAGTACTTC.

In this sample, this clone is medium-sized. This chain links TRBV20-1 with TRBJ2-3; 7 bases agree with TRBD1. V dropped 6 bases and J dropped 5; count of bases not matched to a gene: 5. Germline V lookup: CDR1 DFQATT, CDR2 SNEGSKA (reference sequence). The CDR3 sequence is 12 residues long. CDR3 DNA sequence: TGCAGTGCCAACTCAGGGGGAGATACGCAGTATTTT. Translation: CSANSGGDTQYF.

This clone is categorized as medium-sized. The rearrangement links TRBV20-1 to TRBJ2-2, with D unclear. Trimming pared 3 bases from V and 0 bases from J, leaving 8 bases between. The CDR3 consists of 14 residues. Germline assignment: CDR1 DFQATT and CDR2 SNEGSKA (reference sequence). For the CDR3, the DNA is TGCAGTGCTAGTGAAACAGCGAACACCGGGGAGCTGTTTTTT. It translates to CSASETANTGELFF.

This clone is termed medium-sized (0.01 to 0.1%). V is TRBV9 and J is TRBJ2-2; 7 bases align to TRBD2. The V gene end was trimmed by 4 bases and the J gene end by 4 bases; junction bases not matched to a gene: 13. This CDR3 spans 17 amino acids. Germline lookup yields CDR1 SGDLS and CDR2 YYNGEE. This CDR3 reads CASSPLRREGRTGELFF. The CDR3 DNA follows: TGTGCCAGCAGCCCCCTGAGGAGGGAGGGCCGCACCGGGGAGCTGTTTTTT.

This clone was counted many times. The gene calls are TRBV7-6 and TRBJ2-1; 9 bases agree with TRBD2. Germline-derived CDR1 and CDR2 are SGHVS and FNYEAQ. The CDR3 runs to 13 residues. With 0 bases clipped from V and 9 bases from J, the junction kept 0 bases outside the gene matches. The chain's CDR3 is CASSLAAGGEQFF. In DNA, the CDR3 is TGTGCCAGCAGCTTAGCAGCGGGAGGTGAGCAGTTCTTC. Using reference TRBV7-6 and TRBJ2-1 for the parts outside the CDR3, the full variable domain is GAGVSQSPRYKVTKRGQDVALRCDPISGHVSLYWYRQALGQGPEFLTYFNYEAQQDKSGLPNDRFSAERPEGSISTLTIQRTEQRDSAMYRCASSLAAGGEQFFGPGTRLTVL.

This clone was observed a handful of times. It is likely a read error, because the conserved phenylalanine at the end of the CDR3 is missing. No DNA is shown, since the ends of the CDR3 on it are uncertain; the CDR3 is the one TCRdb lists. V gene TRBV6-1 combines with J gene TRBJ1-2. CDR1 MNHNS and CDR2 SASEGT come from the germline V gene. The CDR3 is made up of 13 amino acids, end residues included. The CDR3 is CASKEGLNYGYAL.

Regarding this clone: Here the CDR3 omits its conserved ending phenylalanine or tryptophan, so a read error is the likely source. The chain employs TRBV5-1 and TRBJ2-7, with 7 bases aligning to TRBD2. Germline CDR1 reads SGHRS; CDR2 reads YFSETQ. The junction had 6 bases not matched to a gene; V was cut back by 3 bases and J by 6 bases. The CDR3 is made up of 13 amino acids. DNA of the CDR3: TGCGCCAGCAGCTCGGCGGGAGTGGGCGAGCAGTACCTC. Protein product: CASSSAGVGEQYL.

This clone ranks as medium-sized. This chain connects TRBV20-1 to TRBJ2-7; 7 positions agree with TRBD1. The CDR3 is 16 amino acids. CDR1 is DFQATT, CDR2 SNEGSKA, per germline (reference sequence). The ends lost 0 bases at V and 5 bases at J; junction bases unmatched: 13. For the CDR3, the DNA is TGCAGTGCTAGAGATCTCGGGGACAGTTCACCCCACGAGCAGTACTTC. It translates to CSARDLGDSSPHEQYF.

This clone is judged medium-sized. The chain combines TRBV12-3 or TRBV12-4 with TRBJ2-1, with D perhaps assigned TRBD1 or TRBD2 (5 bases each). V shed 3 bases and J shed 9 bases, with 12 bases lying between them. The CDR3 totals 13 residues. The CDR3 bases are TGTGCCAGCAGTTTTGGTCGGGGCAGTGAGCAGTTCTTC. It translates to CASSFGRGSEQFF.

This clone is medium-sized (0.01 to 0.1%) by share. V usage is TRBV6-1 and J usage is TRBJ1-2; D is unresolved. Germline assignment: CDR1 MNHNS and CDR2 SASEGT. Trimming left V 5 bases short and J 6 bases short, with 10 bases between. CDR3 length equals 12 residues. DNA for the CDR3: TGTGCCAGCAGTCAATCCGGGGATGGCTACACCTTC. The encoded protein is CASSQSGDGYTF.

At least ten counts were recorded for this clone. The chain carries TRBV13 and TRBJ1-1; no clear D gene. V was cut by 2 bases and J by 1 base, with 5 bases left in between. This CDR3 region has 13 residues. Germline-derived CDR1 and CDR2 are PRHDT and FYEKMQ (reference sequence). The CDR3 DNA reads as TGTGCCAGCAGCTTAAGGAGGAACACTGAAGCTTTCTTT. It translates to CASSLRRNTEAFF.